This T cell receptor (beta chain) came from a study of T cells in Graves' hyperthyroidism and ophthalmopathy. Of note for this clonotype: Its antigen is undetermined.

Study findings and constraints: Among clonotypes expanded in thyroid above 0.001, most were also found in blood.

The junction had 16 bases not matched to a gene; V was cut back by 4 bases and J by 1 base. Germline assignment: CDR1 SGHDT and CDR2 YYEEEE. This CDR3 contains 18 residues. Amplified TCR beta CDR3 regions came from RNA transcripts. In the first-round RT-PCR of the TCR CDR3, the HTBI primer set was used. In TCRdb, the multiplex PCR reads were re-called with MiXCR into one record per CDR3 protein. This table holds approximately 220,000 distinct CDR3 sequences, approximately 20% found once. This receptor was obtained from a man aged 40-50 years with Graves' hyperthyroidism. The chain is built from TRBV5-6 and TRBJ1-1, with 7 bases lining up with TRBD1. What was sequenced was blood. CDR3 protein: CASSPPFGVEGANTEAFF. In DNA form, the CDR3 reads TGTGCCAGCAGCCCTCCTTTCGGGGTGGAGGGGGCGAACACTGAAGCTTTCTTT.